This TCR beta chain is drawn from a study of shared clonotypes between healthy human individuals (dated by TCRdb to 2018 to 2021). At the level of the whole study: Three men and a couple of women, aged 18 to 49 years, made up the cohort. For each donor, CD4 naive and CD4 memory were each given three plates, CD8 naive was given two plates, and CD8 memory was given one plate. Blood TCR repertoires of 5 or 6 healthy adults were deeply sequenced to estimate repertoire size and the extent of clonotype sharing between individuals. To increase sequencing depth and limit assay-specific biases, different laboratories used diverse techniques to prepare libraries and sequence TCR repertoires. Between about 0.94 and 10 billion PBMCs per donor were obtained by leukapheresis. Beyond this particular receptor, the publication reports: Compared with non-shared clonotypes, clonotypes shared by all four sorted-subset donors had higher generation probabilities. Even with the large sequencing depth, rarefaction of the sorted-subset datasets indicated that sequencing was incomplete. Based on pairwise subsampling, the degree of clonotype sharing among donors was expected to be affected by sequencing depth. When several donors were compared, the shared fraction of clonotypes was around 4.6% for naive CD4, less than 4% for naive CD8, 2% to 2.5% for memory CD4, and 0.35% to 0.4% for memory CD8. Sampling was restricted to blood, and TCR repertoires in tissue are likely to differ from TCR repertoires in blood. Because the study included only a small number of donors, the genetic and exposure-history diversity represented was limited. Naive subsets generally had larger estimated clonotype richness than memory subsets.

Turning to this clone: The target of this receptor is not known. Base quality data are lacking; no much larger clone is found one base away.

The donors were healthy, HIV-negative adults with no recently reported acute infections or vaccinations. Every donor was a Caucasian adult residing in Nashville, Tennessee, USA. CD4+ T cells were enriched by magnetic negative selection, after which naive cells were positively selected on CD45RA and the negative fraction was taken as the memory subset. After blood collection by leukapheresis, PBMCs were isolated using Ficoll-Histopaque density gradient centrifugation and then cryopreserved in the vapor phase of liquid nitrogen. Analytical flow cytometry was used to check the purity and quantity of each magnetically sorted T cell population. Each sorted fraction had its genomic DNA isolated and then quantified by UV absorbance on a Nanodrop 2000c. CDR1 and CDR2 are read off the germline V gene (reference sequence) as LNHNV and YYDKDF. The CDR3 sequence holds 14 residues, the cysteine and phenylalanine included. Here the CDR3 DNA is all that survives: 42 bases in frame from base 1. At the junction V is shortened by 0 bases and J by 5 bases, with 10 bases in between.

TCR CDR3 regions were amplified from genomic DNA by multiplex PCR using the deep immunoSEQ assay. Extracted genomic DNA from each cell subset was spread evenly across all wells of several immunoSEQ 96-well plates, with each plate serving as a replicate. Each replicate PCR for sorted subsets received about 180 ng genomic DNA, equal to roughly 29,000 T cell genomes. The purified libraries were quantified using a Qubit 3.0 fluorometer, sized with a Bioanalyzer 2100, and then quantified again using the KAPA Library Quantification kit. Every immunoSEQ 96-well plate was sequenced on a separate single-read 150-cycle Illumina NextSeq 550 flow cell. The source study handled its data this way. Because the immunoSEQ output included only junctional sequences and no quality scores, the filtering could not be the same as the filtering used for full-length reads. To assign V/J genes and CDR3, sequences were annotated against IMGT germline references using PyIR, a Python wrapper for IgBLAST v1.9. Any read was removed if the V/J assignment was weak (E-value above 1e-6), the CDR3 was missing, or the read contained stop codons, out-of-frame junctions, or ambiguous translated residues. V3J clonotypes were defined as sequences sharing the same inferred V gene, J gene, and CDR3 amino acid sequence. To compute the percentage overlap between repertoires, the number of shared unique clonotypes was divided by the size of the smaller repertoire. RTK rarefaction, the Chao1 estimator, and Recon v2.1 estimates of unobserved clonotypes were used to assess repertoire richness. Generation probabilities for all TCRbeta clonotypes obtained by the gDNA method from a handful of donors were computed using OLGA. TCRdb re-hosts the immuneACCESS table, in-frame sequences only. Its copies lack some clones; in the studies checked, an unresolved V gene accounts for under half of them, and the cause for the rest is not known. Clonal size and the V and J genes are those of that table, whereas D and trimming came from the DNA. The sample contains 1.4 million or so clones, just under 99% of them found a single time. 0.36% of the sample is held by the ten biggest clonotypes.

The sequence came from a man aged 25-45 years in good health. The sample comprised naive CD4+ T cells sorted from blood. The sample's cell subset or site label, in plain terms: CD45RA+ positively selected. Rearrangement joined TRBV15 to TRBJ1-2, with a tentative D gene TRBD1 over 5 matching bases. In nucleotides, the sequence is TGTGCCACCAGCAGAGATTTGGGACTGTATGGCTACACCTTC. Its protein reads: CATSRDLGLYGYTF.